Sequencing of this T cell receptor (beta chain) was carried out in a study of T cell responses to AZD1222 COVID-19 vaccine. Whole-study findings and limits: All repertoire sampling was performed exclusively after the peak T cell response. Only a handful of individuals given AZD1222 were seropositive at baseline.

A remark on this clone: Its specificity is not known.

Profiled with immunoSEQ multiplex PCR; TCRdb holds only in-frame clones, not every one. In the table there are approximately 150,000 clones, roughly 94% of which are singletons. The germline CDR1 and CDR2 sequences are SGHDT and YYEEEE. V was cut by 3 bases and J by 9 bases, with 15 bases left in between. The CDR3 sequence is 13 residues long. The source is an adult in good health. This sequence joins TRBV5-6 and TRBJ2-5; the D call may be TRBD1 or TRBD2 (5 bases each). Sequencing used peripheral blood, obtained on day 0 of AZD1222 vaccination. The CDR3 reads CASSWGTLGAQYF. The CDR3 DNA follows: TGTGCCAGCAGCTGGGGGACCCTCGGGGCCCAGTACTTC.